Sequencing of this T cell receptor beta chain was carried out in a study of blood T cell repertoires in COVID-19. Study in general: The study drew acute and convalescent COVID-19 samples from the United States, Italy and Spain. The analysed material was cDNA or gDNA that came from T cells, B-cell-depleted T cells, or PBMCs.

In the study's own analysis: Amplifying reference gene primers gave estimates of nucleated cell counts. Measured with immunoSEQ multiplex PCR; TCRdb has only the in-frame clones, and not every one. The V and J calls and clone size were taken over from that table, and D and trimming were inferred from the DNA. This table has roughly 150,000 clones, roughly 80% appearing once. Only a few counts were recorded for this clone. Germline CDR1 and CDR2: SGHNT and YYREEE (reference sequence). V was clipped by 7 bases and J by 1 base; unmatched bases: 15. The CDR3 has 19 amino acids. Input material: peripheral blood. The clonotype originates from a woman aged 80 or older with acute or convalescent COVID-19. The chain has TRBV5-4 and TRBJ2-1; 12 positions agree with TRBD2. As DNA, the CDR3 is TGTGCCAGCGCCCGGGGCGAACTAGCGGGAGGACTTTCCTACAATGAGCAGTTCTTC. It encodes CASARGELAGGLSYNEQFF.